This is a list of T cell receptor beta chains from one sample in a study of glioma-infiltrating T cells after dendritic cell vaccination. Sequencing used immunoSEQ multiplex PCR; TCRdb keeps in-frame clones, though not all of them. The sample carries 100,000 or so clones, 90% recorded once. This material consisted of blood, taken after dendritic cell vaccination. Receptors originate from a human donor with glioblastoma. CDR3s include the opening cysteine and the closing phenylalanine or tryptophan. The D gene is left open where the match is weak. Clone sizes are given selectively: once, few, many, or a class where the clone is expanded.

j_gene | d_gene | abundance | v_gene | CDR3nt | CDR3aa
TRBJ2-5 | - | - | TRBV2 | TGTGCCAGCCTACTTGAAGAGACCCAGTACTTC | CASLLEETQYF
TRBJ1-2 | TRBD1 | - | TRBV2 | TGTGCCAGCAGTGTAAGAAGGACAGGTCCGTCAAAGGGCTACACCTTC | CASSVRRTGPSKGYTF
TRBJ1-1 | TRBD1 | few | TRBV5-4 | TGTGCCAGCAGCCTGCCGACAGGGGGATACACTGAAGCTTTCTTT | CASSLPTGGYTEAFF
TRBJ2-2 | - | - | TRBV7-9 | TGTGCCATCCTATACGGGGAGCTGTTTTTT | CAILYGELFF
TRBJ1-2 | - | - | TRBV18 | TGTGCCAGCTCACCAGGCTCCGGGATCCCGTATGGCTACACCTTC | CASSPGSGIPYGYTF
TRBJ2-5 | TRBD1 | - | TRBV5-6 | TGTGCCAGCAGCCGGACCGGGACAGCCCAAGAGACCCAGTACTTC | CASSRTGTAQETQYF
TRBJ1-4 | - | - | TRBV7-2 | TGTGCCAGCAGCTTCGGGGGACGTGGGGCTGAAAAACTGTTTTTT | CASSFGGRGAEKLFF
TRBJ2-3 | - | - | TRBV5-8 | TGTGCCAGCAGGCCGGAGCTAGCGACAGATACGCAGTATTTT | CASRPELATDTQYF
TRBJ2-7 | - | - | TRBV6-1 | TGTGCCAGCAGTGCGCTGACTCCCTACGAGCAGTACTTC | CASSALTPYEQYF
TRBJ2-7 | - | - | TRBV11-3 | TGTGCCAGCAGCTTAAACCGGGATCCGTCCTACGAGCAGTACTTC | CASSLNRDPSYEQYF
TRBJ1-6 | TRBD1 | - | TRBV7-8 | TGTGCCAGCAGCTCCCGGGACAGGGGCTTCAGCTCCTATAATTCACCCCTCCACTTT | CASSSRDRGFSSYNSPLHF
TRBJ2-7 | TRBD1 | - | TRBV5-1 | TGCGCCAGCGCGACCTCTACAGGGGGCCCCTACGAGCAGTACTTC | CASATSTGGPYEQYF
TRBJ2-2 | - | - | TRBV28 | TGTGCCAGCAGGCAAGGGGGGGCGGACACCGGGGAGCTGTTTTTT | CASRQGGADTGELFF
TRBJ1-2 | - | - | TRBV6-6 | TGTGCCAGCAGATACCCCGCAGGCCGTGGCTATGGCTACACCTTC | CASRYPAGRGYGYTF